A single sample gave rise to the 21 T cell receptor beta chains below, sequenced in a study of cytotoxic CD8 clonotypes in ibrutinib-treated CLL. Clones were sequenced by immunoSEQ multiplex PCR, and TCRdb holds only the in-frame ones, with some missing. The table records roughly 180,000 clones, approximately 84% of them present only once. The sequencing used PBMCs, collected after 24 months of ibrutinib treatment. Receptors originate from a human donor with chronic lymphocytic leukemia.

The chain links TRBV30 to TRBJ2-3, with D maybe TRBD1 (5 bases). Germline V gene data show CDR1 as GTSNPN and CDR2 as SVGIG (reference sequence). V lost 1 base and J 9 bases, leaving 14 bases between the germline ends. The CDR3 loop spans 13 amino acids. This chain's CDR3 is CAWSGGRGRTQYF. The CDR3 nucleotides are TGTGCCTGGAGTGGGGGCCGAGGTAGGACGCAGTATTTT.

Many counts were recorded for this clone. The chain is built from TRBV2 and TRBJ1-5; no definite D call. V lost 8 bases to trimming and J lost 0 bases, with 11 bases between them. Germline-derived CDR1 and CDR2 are SNHLY and FYNNEI. The length of the CDR3 is 14 residues. The CDR3 loop reads CASARLNSNQPQHF. The CDR3 nucleotides read TGTGCCAGCGCCCGACTCAATAGCAATCAGCCCCAGCATTTT.

The chain has TRBV30 and TRBJ2-7, with a possible D match to TRBD2 (6 bases). The V end was cut by 0 bases, the J end by 6 bases, with 12 bases between. The germline CDR1 and CDR2 sequences are GTSNPN and SVGIG (reference sequence). The length of the CDR3 is 13 residues. In DNA form, the CDR3 reads TGTGCCTGGAGTGTCGGGGGAGGTGGCGAGCAGTACTTC. This translates into CAWSVGGGGEQYF.

The chain links TRBV6-5 to TRBJ1-2; D uncertain. Germline CDR1 and CDR2: MNHEY and SVGAGI. V lost 6 bases and J lost 2, with 7 bases in between. CDR3 length: 12 residues. The CDR3 loop reads CASSTENYGYTF. The CDR3 DNA follows: TGTGCCAGCAGCACAGAAAACTATGGCTACACCTTC.

J is TRBJ1-1 and V is TRBV29-1; D possibly corresponds to TRBD1 (6 bases). Per the germline V gene, CDR1 is SQVTM and CDR2 is ANQGSEA. The CDR3 is 12 residues long. V lost 3 bases, J lost 11 bases, and 16 bases lay in between. CDR3 region: CSVDLGGLAAFF. The DNA of the CDR3 is TGCAGCGTTGATTTGGGGGGCCTCGCGGCTTTCTTT.

This clone was observed a single time. V is TRBV27 and J is TRBJ1-3; perhaps TRBD1 as D (6 bases). The CDR3 runs to 15 residues. The germline V gene encodes CDR1 MNHEY and CDR2 SMNVEV (reference sequence). The V end lost 6 bases, the J end lost 0 bases, and 12 bases lay between the germline ends. The CDR3, as DNA: TGTGCCAGCAGCCGCGACAGGAGCTCTGGAAACACCATATATTTT. This sequence encodes CASSRDRSSGNTIYF.

The sample holds a few counts of this clone. This chain uses TRBV6-1 with TRBJ2-2; D remains unclear. The ends were cut back, 4 bases at V and 2 bases at J, with 11 bases in the middle. The CDR3 runs to 15 residues. Germline CDR1 MNHNS, CDR2 SASEGT. The CDR3, as DNA: TGTGCCAGCAGTGCCGCTAGAAGTAACACCGGGGAGCTGTTTTTT. This codes for CASSAARSNTGELFF.

The V and J genes are TRBV11-2 and TRBJ2-7; D possibly corresponds to TRBD1 (5 bases). Germline-derived CDR1 and CDR2 are SGHAT and FQNNGV. The CDR3 consists of 14 residues. V was cut by 7 bases and J by 6 bases, with 19 bases left in between. The CDR3 DNA follows: TGTGCCAGCAAAAGAATACAGGAAGGTGGCGAGCAGTACTTC. Translating gives CASKRIQEGGEQYF.

The chain is built from TRBV7-8 and TRBJ2-1; 10 positions match TRBD2. The CDR3 covers 14 residues. Germline trimming cut 5 bases from V and 10 bases from J; bases unmatched to any gene: 8. From germline, CDR1 is SGHVS and CDR2 FQNEAQ. CDR3 sequence reads: CASSTQRGGREQFF. As DNA, the CDR3 is TGTGCCAGCAGCACGCAGCGGGGGGGCCGGGAGCAGTTCTTC.

V and J are TRBV7-3 and TRBJ1-2; 7 nucleotides align to TRBD1. Looked up from germline, CDR1 is SGHTA and CDR2 is FQGTGA. The CDR3 extends over 13 amino acids. Trimming cost V 3 bases and J 7 bases; bases outside gene matches: 5. CDR3 sequence (DNA): TGTGCCAGCAGCTTCGACAGGGACAGTGGCTACACCTTC. Amino acids: CASSFDRDSGYTF.

This clone was recorded only once. The V call is TRBV6-5, the J call TRBJ2-3; 7 nucleotides match TRBD1. The CDR3 is made up of 16 amino acids. Germline CDR1 is MNHEY and CDR2 is SVGAGI. With 4 bases clipped from V and 1 base from J, the junction kept 8 bases outside the gene matches. In DNA, the CDR3 is TGTGCCAGCAGTTCCGGGACAGCGTTGGGCACAGATACGCAGTATTTT. It translates to CASSSGTALGTDTQYF.

For this clone: Its ends do not fully match the called genes, so a read error is possible. The chain carries TRBV29-1 and TRBJ1-2; 8 nucleotides agree with TRBD1. The CDR3 consists of 15 residues. Per germline, CDR1 SQVTM and CDR2 ANQGSEA. This CDR3 is CSVEVYRGRVYGYTF. CDR3 DNA: TGCAGCGTGGAAGTCTACAGGGGGAGGGTCTATGGCTACACCTTC.

This clone was picked up one time. This rearrangement joins TRBV7-3 to TRBJ1-1, with no clear D. CDR1 and CDR2 (germline): SGHTA, FQGTGA. The V and J ends lost 0 bases and 3 bases respectively, with 11 bases between them. The CDR3 is 15 amino acids. The CDR3 DNA sequence: TGTGCCAGCAGCTTAACGTCTGGCGGCTACACTGAAGCTTTCTTT. Its translation is CASSLTSGGYTEAFF.

The V gene is TRBV7-3, the J gene TRBJ2-1, with TRBD1 matching 9 bases. CDR1 is SGHTA, CDR2 FQGTGA, per germline. This CDR3 is built from 15 residues. The V segment lost 3 bases and the J segment 7 bases; nucleotides outside the gene matches: 7. This chain's CDR3 is CASSFAGQGSNEQFF. CDR3 DNA sequence: TGTGCCAGCAGCTTTGCGGGACAGGGTTCGAATGAGCAGTTCTTC.

This chain connects TRBV7-2 to TRBJ2-3, with D possibly TRBD1 on 7 matching bases. CDR1 and CDR2 from the germline V gene are SGHTA and FQGNSA. CDR3 length: 14 residues. V was pared by 4 bases and J by 4 bases, with 12 bases between. The DNA for the CDR3 is TGTGCCAGCAGCTATGGAGGGGGCGCAGATACGCAGTATTTT. This codes for CASSYGGGADTQYF.

The CDR3 protein is CASSLSTDTQYF. The DNA of the CDR3 is TGTGCCAGCAGTTTAAGCACAGATACGCAGTATTTT. The V gene is TRBV28, the J gene TRBJ2-3, with D unclear. Germline V lookup: CDR1 MDHEN, CDR2 SYDVKM. The V end was cut by 2 bases, the J end by 0 bases, with 0 bases between. This CDR3 region has 12 residues.

This clone has just one count. The chain employs TRBV5-8 and TRBJ1-3; D is ambiguous. Germline V lookup: CDR1 SGHTS, CDR2 YDEGEE. V was clipped by 0 bases and J by 3 bases, with 4 bases between them. This CDR3 contains 13 residues. CDR3 sequence (DNA): TGTGCCAGCAGCTTGGACTATGGAAACACCATATATTTT. Translation gives CASSLDYGNTIYF.

The CDR3, as DNA: TGTGCCAGCAGCTTAGTGAGGTCTAGCGCAGAGACCCAGTACTTC. This codes for CASSLVRSSAETQYF. This chain links TRBV11-2 with TRBJ2-5, with D possibly being TRBD2 (6 bases). Germline lookup yields CDR1 SGHAT and CDR2 FQNNGV. V was trimmed by 1 base and J by 4 bases, leaving 13 bases between them. The CDR3 is 15 amino acids.

This clone has only one observation. The chain uses TRBV9 and TRBJ2-5, with TRBD1 matching 7 bases. Germline lookup yields CDR1 SGDLS and CDR2 YYNGEE. Losses at the gene ends were 3 bases for V and 5 bases for J; bases not matched to a gene: 10. There are 15 residues in the CDR3. The CDR3 coding sequence is TGTGCCAGCAGCGGGTCAGGGGGATCGTTCGAGACCCAGTACTTC. It translates to CASSGSGGSFETQYF. Complete variable domain (other parts from reference TRBV9 and TRBJ2-5): DSGVTQTPKHLITATGQRVTLRCSPRSGDLSVYWYQQSLDQGLQFLIQYYNGEERAKGNILERFSAQQFPDLHSELNLSSLELGDSALYFCASSGSGGSFETQYFGPGTRLLVL.

This chain joins TRBV7-2 and TRBJ2-7, with D tentatively TRBD2 (5 bases). CDR3 size: 14 residues. Germline lookup yields CDR1 SGHTA and CDR2 FQGNSA. Trimming left V 5 bases short and J 4 bases short, with 15 bases between. CDR3 region: CASSPEVWRYEQYF. In nucleotides, the CDR3 is TGTGCCAGCAGCCCAGAGGTGTGGAGGTACGAGCAGTACTTC.

This rearrangement joins TRBV5-1 to TRBJ2-1; TRBD2 agrees at 7 bases. The CDR3 is 13 amino acids. Germline CDR1 SGHRS, CDR2 YFSETQ. Trimming took 4 bases from V and 9 from J; bases not matched to a gene: 7. The CDR3 DNA reads as TGCGCCAGCAGCCCCACGGGGGGACCTGAGCAGTTCTTC. Translation: CASSPTGGPEQFF.